Below, one TCR beta chain is given with its context. The target antigen is unknown. This record belongs to a study of beta chain features in type 1 diabetes. Using CD45RO/CCR7/CD25/CD127/CD95/CD27, CD4+ naive, central memory, regulatory and stem cell-like memory cells were sorted. The authors reverse transcribed all of the isolated RNA, so sequencing captured expressed TCRB transcripts. The data were produced by immunoSEQ multiplex PCR, yet TCRdb's version contains in-frame clones alone and is incomplete. This table holds about 160,000 clones, 7% to 9% found once. Whole-study results and caveats: Type 1 diabetes patients showed a moderate but significant shortening of TCRB CDR3s in all four CD4+ subsets.

Trimming removed 6 bases at V and 3 bases at J, with 11 bases between. Germline assignment: CDR1 PRHDT and CDR2 FYEKMQ (reference sequence). The CDR3 runs to 13 residues. V is TRBV13 and J is TRBJ1-1, with a tentative D call TRBD1 (5 bases). The origin of this receptor is a man younger than 35 with type 1 diabetes. The specimen sequenced was central memory CD4+ T cells from blood. The CDR3 protein is CASSPGLYTEAFF. In nucleotides, the CDR3 is TGTGCCAGCAGTCCGGGACTGTACACTGAAGCTTTCTTT.